The rows below give T cell receptor beta chains drawn from one sample of a study of shared clonotypes between healthy human individuals. Sequenced by immunoSEQ multiplex PCR; TCRdb stores in-frame clones only, minus some. The sample holds approximately 600,000 clones; approximately 95% are singletons and the top ten take about 0.11%. The specimen sequenced was naive CD8+ T cells sorted from blood. The receptor set was obtained from a woman in her 30s in good health. Both conserved end residues are part of each CDR3. A D gene is named only where the DNA matches it firmly. Expanded clones get a size class; other rows say once, few or many, or leave the size out.

16	TRBV7-3	-	TRBJ2-1	TRBD2	CASSPSGGSSYNEQFF	TGTGCCAGCAGCCCTAGCGGGGGGAGCTCCTACAATGAGCAGTTCTTC
13	TRBV5-1	few	TRBJ1-5	-	CASSLAVGQPQHF	TGCGCCAGCAGCTTGGCCGTTGGTCAGCCCCAGCATTTT
13	TRBV27	once	TRBJ2-7	-	CASSISSSYEQYF	TGTGCCAGCAGTATCTCTAGCTCCTACGAGCAGTACTTC
17	TRBV27	-	TRBJ2-1	TRBD1	CASSLGGQGAISNEQFF	TGTGCCAGCAGTTTGGGGGGACAGGGGGCAATATCCAATGAGCAGTTCTTC
17	TRBV28	-	TRBJ2-1	-	CASSSPYGPGSYNEQFF	TGTGCCAGCAGTTCCCCGTATGGTCCAGGGTCCTACAATGAGCAGTTCTTC
15	TRBV28	-	TRBJ2-1	TRBD2	CASSLGLAGVDEQFF	TGTGCCAGCAGTCTTGGACTAGCGGGAGTAGATGAGCAGTTCTTC
11	TRBV20-1	-	TRBJ2-7	-	CSALQGYEQYF	TGCAGTGCCCTACAGGGCTACGAGCAGTACTTC
15	TRBV4-1	-	TRBJ2-7	-	CASSHRSQGTYEQYF	TGCGCCAGCAGCCACCGGTCCCAGGGTACCTACGAGCAGTACTTC
16	TRBV11-2	-	TRBJ2-7	TRBD2	CASSYSSGANSYEQYF	TGTGCCAGCAGCTACTCTAGCGGGGCGAACTCCTACGAGCAGTACTTC
13	TRBV27	once	TRBJ2-5	-	CASSLLGQETQYF	TGTGCCAGCAGTTTATTAGGGCAAGAGACCCAGTACTTC
14	TRBV28	-	TRBJ2-7	-	CASSLRAVAYEQYF	TGTGCCAGCAGTCTCAGGGCCGTTGCCTACGAGCAGTACTTC
16	TRBV13	-	TRBJ2-7	TRBD1	CASSESRDRSSYEQYF	TGTGCCAGCAGCGAAAGCCGGGACAGGAGCTCCTACGAGCAGTACTTC
14	TRBV5-4	-	TRBJ1-4	-	CASREGGGNEKLFF	TGTGCCAGCAGGGAGGGAGGAGGGAATGAAAAACTGTTTTTT
15	TRBV28	-	TRBJ1-6	TRBD1	CASRAVGQGISPLHF	TGTGCCAGCAGGGCCGTCGGACAGGGTATCTCACCCCTCCACTTT
14	TRBV6-5	-	TRBJ2-7	-	CASSYSTEHPEQYF	TGTGCCAGCAGTTATAGTACAGAACATCCCGAGCAGTACTTC
16	TRBV11-2	-	TRBJ2-7	TRBD1	CASSIDLGQGAYEQYF	TGTGCCAGCAGCATTGACCTGGGACAGGGGGCTTACGAGCAGTACTTC
13	TRBV7-9	-	TRBJ2-7	-	CATGGDVIYEQYF	TGTGCCACCGGCGGCGATGTCATCTACGAGCAGTACTTC
15	TRBV7-9	-	TRBJ2-7	-	CASSPDGPGAYEQYF	TGTGCCAGCAGCCCTGACGGCCCAGGGGCCTACGAGCAGTACTTC
13	TRBV6-1	-	TRBJ2-7	-	CASRGRGSSEQYF	TGTGCCAGCAGGGGAAGAGGATCTTCCGAGCAGTACTTC
12	TRBV6-1	-	TRBJ1-5	-	CASSEANQPQHF	TGTGCCAGCAGTGAAGCCAATCAGCCCCAGCATTTT
13	TRBV2	-	TRBJ2-7	-	CASRSGSPDEQYF	TGTGCCAGCCGCTCCGGGAGCCCGGACGAGCAGTACTTC
14	TRBV4-1	-	TRBJ2-2	-	CASSQVVGAGELFF	TGCGCCAGCAGCCAAGTTGTAGGCGCCGGGGAGCTGTTTTTT